The present entry profiles one TCR beta chain with its context. This entry is derived from a study of blood T cell repertoires in COVID-19. Study details: Sample material is recorded as cDNA or gDNA derived from T cells, B-cell-depleted T cells, or PBMCs.

Germline values: CDR1 KGHSH, CDR2 LQKENI. The CDR3 covers 17 residues. Trimming stripped 1 base from V and 0 bases from J, with 13 bases between. Participants' reported clinical history set cohort assignment. As processed by the authors: Reference gene primer amplification yielded estimated nucleated cell counts. Repertoires were generated with immunoSEQ multiplex PCR, while TCRdb's copy carries only in-frame clones and drops some. V and J calls and clone size are as listed in that table; D and trimming were resolved from the DNA. The repertoire consists of about 280,000 clones, with around 90% occurring once and the leading ten covering roughly 2%.

V usage is TRBV18 and J usage is TRBJ1-3; no firm D call. Source material: PBMCs or T cells enriched from blood (not recorded which). The receptor was derived from a woman in her fifties or sixties in a cohort exposed to, infected with or recovered from COVID-19 (not recorded which). Here the CDR3 DNA reads TGTGCCAGCTCACCACTCTCCAAGGCGGACTCTGGAAACACCATATATTTT. Amino acid sequence: CASSPLSKADSGNTIYF.